These T cell receptor beta chains were read from a single sample in a study of PD-1 blockade in mismatch repair-deficient tumors. Sequenced by immunoSEQ multiplex PCR; TCRdb stores in-frame clones only, minus some. The sample lists 90,000 to 120,000 clones, approximately 80% seen once, with around 5.8% in the top ten. This material consisted of peripheral blood, taken approximately 8 months after starting pembrolizumab. These receptors were obtained from an adult with mismatch repair-deficient cancer. Both conserved end residues are part of each CDR3. D genes are given only for firm matches. Size tells how often a clone was seen (once, few, many) or the class of an expanded clone, and some rows leave it out.

clone_size	v_call	j_call	cdr3_length	d_call	cdr3_aa	cdr3_nt
-	TRBV21-1	TRBJ1-2	18	-	CASSNAKAWGVVFWGYTF	TGTGCCAGCAGCAACGCGAAAGCTTGGGGGGTGGTTTTTTGGGGCTACACCTTC
-	TRBV19	TRBJ1-1	14	-	CASSIWKRNTEAFF	TGTGCCAGTAGTATATGGAAGAGGAACACTGAAGCTTTCTTT
once	TRBV15	TRBJ2-3	15	-	CATSRAGESTDTQYF	TGTGCCACCAGCAGAGCCGGCGAGAGCACAGATACGCAGTATTTT
few	TRBV9	TRBJ2-5	15	TRBD2	CASSGGGPQQETQYF	TGTGCCAGCAGCGGGGGAGGGCCCCAACAAGAGACCCAGTACTTC
-	TRBV5-1	TRBJ2-7	14	-	CASSPWGNVYEQYF	TGCGCCAGCAGCCCTTGGGGGAATGTCTACGAGCAGTACTTC
-	TRBV10-3	TRBJ1-1	13	-	CAISLDKNTEAFF	TGTGCCATCAGTTTGGACAAGAACACTGAAGCTTTCTTT
-	TRBV9	TRBJ2-1	17	TRBD2	CASSVSSGGSSYNEQFF	TGTGCCAGCAGCGTATCTAGCGGGGGAAGCTCCTACAATGAGCAGTTCTTC
-	TRBV18	TRBJ1-1	12	-	CASSLDNTEAFF	TGTGCCAGCTCACTAGACAACACTGAAGCTTTCTTT
few	TRBV5-6	TRBJ2-7	15	TRBD2	CASSPVYSGSYEQYF	TGTGCCAGCAGCCCGGTATATAGCGGGAGCTACGAGCAGTACTTC
-	TRBV4-3	TRBJ2-5	14	-	CASSRTLLQETQYF	TGCGCCAGCAGCCGGACCCTGCTCCAAGAGACCCAGTACTTC
-	TRBV5-6	TRBJ2-2	15	TRBD2	CASSLGLAGTGELFF	TGTGCCAGCAGCTTGGGACTAGCGGGAACCGGGGAGCTGTTTTTT
-	TRBV19	TRBJ2-1	12	-	CASSPDYNEQFF	TGTGCCAGTAGCCCGGACTACAATGAGCAGTTCTTC
-	TRBV9	TRBJ2-5	17	TRBD2	CASSARGLAGGRETQYF	TGTGCCAGCAGCGCGAGGGGACTAGCGGGAGGGAGGGAGACCCAGTACTTC